This record covers a single T cell receptor (beta chain). The trim removed 5 bases at V and 1 base at J, leaving 7 bases unmatched. The CDR3 has 16 residues. From germline, CDR1 is LNHDA and CDR2 SQIVND (reference sequence). The data were obtained in a study of blood T cell repertoires in COVID-19. On the study more broadly: PBMCs, B-cell-depleted T cells, or T cells provided the cDNA or gDNA that made up the material.

As originally analysed: Counts of nucleated cells, estimated from reference gene primer amplification, were obtained. Sequencing was performed with immunoSEQ multiplex PCR; in TCRdb, only in-frame clones are kept and a portion is missing. V, J and clone size derive from that table, while D and trimming were established from the DNA sequence. The sample consists of about 290,000 clones, about 82% of them appearing once. This TCR derives from a woman in her forties or fifties with active or convalescent COVID-19. The sample was peripheral blood. The V call is TRBV19, the J call TRBJ1-3; 8 bases align to TRBD1. This chain's CDR3 is CASSQDRALSGNTIYF. The CDR3 nucleotides are TGTGCCAGTAGTCAGGACAGGGCACTTTCTGGAAACACCATATATTTT.